A single sample is the source of the 21 T cell receptor beta chains below, sequenced in a study of shared clonotypes between healthy human individuals. Sequencing used immunoSEQ multiplex PCR; TCRdb keeps in-frame clones, though not all of them. The sample lists about 1 million clones; approximately 70% were seen once. Material for sequencing was memory CD4+ T cells sorted from blood. Subset here: CD45RA-negative fraction. The receptors here all came from a man between 18 and 35 years old in good health.

The rearrangement joins TRBV7-9 to TRBJ2-3; 8 bases agree with TRBD1. The CDR3 consists of 15 residues. Per germline, CDR1 SEHNR and CDR2 FQNEAQ (reference sequence). Trimming removed 3 bases from V and 7 bases from J; junction bases left unmatched: 9. In DNA, the CDR3 is TGTGCCAGCAGCTTCGGACAGGGAGATTCGAATACGCAGTATTTT. Its translation: CASSFGQGDSNTQYF.

V usage is TRBV11-2 and J usage is TRBJ1-1; D gene ambiguous. Trimming removed 3 bases from V and 5 bases from J, with 16 bases in between. Germline CDR1 reads SGHAT; CDR2 reads FQNNGV. This CDR3 is built from 15 residues. The CDR3 region has the DNA TGTGCCAGCAGCTTGGGCTCCGTGAGGGATACTGAAGCTTTCTTT. Its protein is CASSLGSVRDTEAFF.

Of note for this clone: A much more abundant neighbour one base away suggests this may be a read error. Other DNA sequences from this sample encode an identical CDR3 as well. The chain is built from TRBV7-9 and TRBJ2-7; TRBD1 matches at 7 bases. The CDR3 spans 13 residues. The germline V gene encodes CDR1 SEHNR and CDR2 FQNEAQ (reference sequence). The trim removed 2 bases at V and 3 bases at J, leaving 1 base unmatched. CDR3 sequence: CASSLSGGYEQYF. The DNA of the CDR3 is TGTGCCAGCAGCTTATCAGGGGGCTACGAGCAGTACTTC.

V gene TRBV28 combines with J gene TRBJ1-6; D not resolved. Per the germline V gene, CDR1 is MDHEN and CDR2 is SYDVKM. The CDR3 contains 13 residues. V dropped 2 bases and J dropped 6 bases, with 5 bases sitting between them. The CDR3 region has the DNA TGTGCCAGCAGTTTAGACGGTAATTCACCCCTCCACTTT. As protein: CASSLDGNSPLHF. Using reference TRBV28 and TRBJ1-6 for the parts outside the CDR3, the full variable domain is DVKVTQSSRYLVKRTGEKVFLECVQDMDHENMFWYRQDPGLGLRLIYFSYDVKMKEKGDIPEGYSVSREKKERFSLILESASTNQTSMYLCASSLDGNSPLHFGNGTRLTVT.

The gene calls are TRBV5-1 and TRBJ2-3, with D perhaps matching TRBD2 (5 bases). Germline V gene lookup returns CDR1 SGHRS and CDR2 YFSETQ. The CDR3 sequence is 15 residues long. V lost 1 base to trimming and J lost 2 bases, with 11 bases between them. CDR3: CASSLQADATDTQYF. CDR3 DNA sequence: TGCGCCAGCAGCTTGCAAGCGGACGCCACAGATACGCAGTATTTT.

This clone was seen a handful of times. V gene TRBV5-1 combines with J gene TRBJ1-1; 7 nucleotides align to TRBD1. The CDR3 length is 14 residues. The germline V gene has CDR1 SGHRS and CDR2 YFSETQ. With V trimmed by 6 bases and J by 4 bases, 9 bases remained unmatched. CDR3 loop: CASTLTGRGTEAFF. CDR3 bases: TGCGCCAGCACCCTGACAGGGAGAGGCACTGAAGCTTTCTTT.

V is TRBV10-1 and J is TRBJ2-5, with no clear D. V lost 5 bases, J lost 4 bases, and 11 bases lay in between. Germline loops: CDR1 WNHNN, CDR2 SYGVQD (reference sequence). CDR3 size: 13 residues. CDR3 in amino acids: CASSKGLRETQYF. The CDR3 region has the DNA TGCGCCAGCAGTAAAGGGCTGAGAGAGACCCAGTACTTC.

This clone has a count of ten or more. The chain couples TRBV5-6 to TRBJ2-4; D is undetermined. Trimming shortened V by 0 bases and J by 3 bases, and 16 bases separated the two germline ends. Germline loops: CDR1 SGHDT, CDR2 YYEEEE. The CDR3 has 17 residues. Written as DNA, the CDR3 is TGTGCCAGCAGCTTGGTCGTCGCGGTGGCTGGCAAAAACATTCAGTACTTC. Protein: CASSLVVAVAGKNIQYF.

The sample holds a few counts of this clone. This chain joins TRBV18 and TRBJ2-2, with D tentatively TRBD2 (7 bases). Trimming took 6 bases from V and 4 from J, leaving 18 bases between them. Germline values: CDR1 KGHSH, CDR2 LQKENI. The CDR3 sequence is 16 residues long. This CDR3 reads CASSPKAGASTGELFF. As DNA, the CDR3 is TGTGCCAGCTCGCCCAAGGCGGGGGCAAGCACCGGGGAGCTGTTTTTT.

The rearrangement uses TRBV7-8 and TRBJ1-3, with D tentatively TRBD1 (6 bases). V dropped 2 bases and J dropped 1 base, with 9 bases sitting between them. The CDR3 length is 15 residues. CDR1 and CDR2 (germline): SGHVS, FQNEAQ. The CDR3 sequence: CASSLRGQSGNTIYF. CDR3 DNA sequence: TGTGCCAGCAGCTTACGAGGACAGTCTGGAAACACCATATATTTT.

This chain joins TRBV2 and TRBJ1-3, with 9 bases identical to TRBD1. Germline V gives CDR1 SNHLY, CDR2 FYNNEI. V was pared by 5 bases and J by 4 bases, with 12 bases of the junction left unmatched. The CDR3 totals 17 residues. The CDR3 is CASSPGTGRTQGNTIYF. In DNA, the CDR3 is TGTGCCAGCAGTCCTGGGACAGGGAGAACTCAGGGAAACACCATATATTTT.

The rearrangement joins TRBV5-1 to TRBJ1-6; TRBD1 agrees at 7 bases. Germline values: CDR1 SGHRS, CDR2 YFSETQ. Germline trimming cut 3 bases from V and 10 bases from J; bases unmatched to any gene: 10. This CDR3 region has 15 residues. DNA for the CDR3: TGCGCCAGCAGCTCAGGGGGTTTTACGGGATCACCCCTCCACTTT. Encoded protein: CASSSGGFTGSPLHF.

The V call is TRBV2, the J call TRBJ1-2, with 8 positions matching TRBD1. With 6 bases clipped from V and 8 bases from J, the junction kept 23 bases outside the gene matches. Germline lookup yields CDR1 SNHLY and CDR2 FYNNEI. The CDR3 contains 18 residues. The CDR3 DNA reads TGTGCCAGCAGCCTCGACTTGGACAGGGCCACGGTGGGCGGAGGCTACACCTTC. Residues: CASSLDLDRATVGGGYTF.

The genes are TRBV7-2 and TRBJ1-1; D uncertain. This CDR3 region has 13 residues. V lost 1 base to trimming and J lost 10 bases, with 13 bases between them. The germline gives CDR1 SGHTA, CDR2 FQGNSA. The CDR3 DNA sequence: TGTGCCAGCAGCTTAGTATTGTTCGCTTTAGCTTTCTTT. It specifies CASSLVLFALAFF. The full variable domain, in which reference TRBV7-2 and TRBJ1-1 provide the parts outside the CDR3, is GAGVSQSPSNKVTEKGKDVELRCDPISGHTALYWYRQSLGQGLEFLIYFQGNSAPDKSGLPSDRFSAERTGGSVSTLTIQRTQQEDSAVYLCASSLVLFALAFFGQGTRLTVV.

The chain couples TRBV7-2 to TRBJ2-2; a weak D match, TRBD2 (5 bases). This CDR3 is built from 15 residues. Germline V gene lookup returns CDR1 SGHTA and CDR2 FQGNSA. Trimming took 6 bases from V and 4 from J, leaving 15 bases between them. The CDR3 nucleotides are TGTGCCAGCAGTTTGGTCCCGGCGGGCACCGGGGAGCTGTTTTTT. The encoded protein is CASSLVPAGTGELFF.

The chain links TRBV27 to TRBJ2-2, with D uncertain. CDR1 is MNHEY, CDR2 SMNVEV, per germline (reference sequence). The CDR3 is made up of 14 amino acids. Deletions cut 5 bases from V and 4 bases from J, with 11 bases between. Here the CDR3 reads CASSPSDRTGELFF. The DNA for the CDR3 is TGTGCCAGCAGTCCTTCGGATCGCACCGGGGAGCTGTTTTTT.

Details on this clone: The sample carries other DNA sequences with the same CDR3. The V call is TRBV5-1, the J call TRBJ1-1; 10 bases align to TRBD1. Looked up from germline, CDR1 is SGHRS and CDR2 is YFSETQ. The ends lost 3 bases at V and 4 bases at J; junction bases unmatched: 3. The CDR3 is 14 amino acids. CDR3 DNA sequence: TGCGCCAGCAGCTCGGACAGGGGGGGCACTGAAGCTTTCTTT. It is translated as CASSSDRGGTEAFF.

This clone was seen a few times. The CDR3 DNA sequence: TGTGCCAGCAGTTCAGGAGACTATCAGCCCCAGCATTTT. Amino acid sequence: CASSSGDYQPQHF. V gene TRBV2 combines with J gene TRBJ1-5; D gene uncertain. The CDR3 consists of 13 residues. V lost 5 bases and J lost 5, with 10 bases in between. The germline CDR1 and CDR2 sequences are SNHLY and FYNNEI.

The rearrangement joins TRBV10-3 to TRBJ2-5; D is unclear. The CDR3 is 13 amino acids. The ends were cut back, 6 bases at V and 1 base at J, with 9 bases in the middle. Germline lookup yields CDR1 ENHRY and CDR2 SYGVKD. CDR3 in DNA: TGTGCCATCAGCCCCGCTGCCCAAGAGACCCAGTACTTC. It translates to CAISPAAQETQYF.

The J gene is TRBJ2-7, the V gene TRBV5-8, with 7 bases fitting TRBD1. There are 14 residues in the CDR3. J gave up 2 bases and V 5 bases, and 7 bases lay outside the gene matches. Germline V gene lookup returns CDR1 SGHTS and CDR2 YDEGEE. In DNA, the CDR3 is TGTGCCAGCAGTGACTCGCAGGGGGCCTACGAGCAGTACTTC. Its protein is CASSDSQGAYEQYF.

The genes are TRBV28 and TRBJ1-5; TRBD1 matches 8 bases. With V trimmed by 5 bases and J by 9 bases, 9 bases remained unmatched. Germline loops: CDR1 MDHEN, CDR2 SYDVKM. CDR3 length: 14 amino acids. CDR3 protein: CASSLSPGGRPQHF. The CDR3 coding sequence is TGTGCCAGCAGTCTTTCTCCAGGGGGCCGGCCCCAGCATTTT.